This T cell receptor beta chain was captured in a study of T-cell memory formation after mild COVID-19. Whole-study results and caveats: Nothing confirmed that second-wave clones peaking on day 37 were specific for SARS-CoV-2. While clones contracting from day 15 to 85 were balanced between CD4 and CD8, later expanders leaned CD4+.

The sample holds many counts of this clonotype. Its antigen is currently unknown. Between the trimmed V and J ends, which lost 4 bases and 0 bases, there was a span of 15 bases. The CDR3 runs 17 residues. CDR1 is SGHTA, CDR2 FQGNSA, per germline. MiXCR, applied by TCRdb to the 5' RACE reads, yields one record per CDR3 protein. The sample yields some 120,000 distinct CDR3 sequences, around a sixth seen once. The receptor was isolated from an adult woman who had mild COVID-19 (a few samples of this study predate the infection). Cell type and time point are not known. The sequenced sample consisted of PBMCs or a T cell subset sorted from them (not recorded which). This rearrangement joins TRBV7-2 to TRBJ2-2; D gene uncertain. The CDR3 coding sequence is TGTGCCAGCAGCTCCGGTTCGTGGACCGCGAACACCGGGGAGCTGTTTTTT. Its translation: CASSSGSWTANTGELFF.